The T cell receptor (beta chain) under discussion was sequenced for a study of blood T cell repertoires in COVID-19. Germline CDR1 is ENHRY and CDR2 is SYGVKD. V dropped 11 bases and J dropped 7 bases, with 12 bases sitting between them. The CDR3 is made up of 12 amino acids. Study processing details: Researchers report that nucleated cell counts were estimated from reference gene primer amplification. Profiled with immunoSEQ multiplex PCR; TCRdb holds only in-frame clones, not every one. V and J calls and clone size are as listed in that table; D and trimming were resolved from the DNA. The table includes around 250,000 clones, approximately 80% detected once. Participants, roughly 18 to 90 years old, spanned more than 20 US areas. In assigning cohorts, the study relied on participant-reported clinical history. Exposed participants came across a COVID-19 case within 2 weeks before study entry. This clone was recorded once.

The receptor comes from a man aged 40-55 years who had been exposed to COVID-19. The chain carries TRBV10-3 and TRBJ1-6; D perhaps matches TRBD1 (5 bases). The sample consisted of PBMCs or T cells enriched from blood (not recorded which). The CDR3 region is CASRDGNSPLHF. The CDR3 DNA is TGTGCCTCGCGGGACGGCAATTCACCCCTCCACTTT.